A selection of T cell receptor beta chains follows, all from one sample in a study of T cells in Graves' hyperthyroidism and ophthalmopathy. TCRdb re-called the multiplex PCR reads with MiXCR, one entry per CDR3 protein. Of around 690,000 distinct CDR3 sequences in the sample, roughly 17% were seen once. Sequencing was done on a sample of blood. These receptors originate from a man in his fifties or sixties with Graves' hyperthyroidism. The CDR3 runs from the conserved cysteine through the conserved F or W. A D gene is named only where the DNA matches it firmly. Clone sizes are given selectively: once, few, many, or a class where the clone is expanded.

many	.	TRBV9	TRBJ1-6	TGTGCCAGCAGCGTAGACTTAGGGTCACCCCTCCACTTT	CASSVDLGSPLHF
.	.	TRBV5-1	TRBJ2-3	TGCGCCAGCAGCTCCCTAAACTTAGATACGCAGTATTTT	CASSSLNLDTQYF
few	TRBD2	TRBV24-1	TRBJ2-5	TGTGCCACCAGTGATTTAGGACTAGCGGGGCCCCCCCCTGGGTCATTCCAAGAGACCCAGTACTTC	CATSDLGLAGPPPGSFQETQYF
many	TRBD1	TRBV27	TRBJ2-1	TGTGCCAGCAGTCGTGAGACAGGGATTGGCAATGAGCAGTTCTTC	CASSRETGIGNEQFF
many	.	TRBV14	TRBJ2-7	TGTGCCAGCAGCCAAGGGCAGGGTTTCTACGAGCAGTACTTC	CASSQGQGFYEQYF
.	TRBD2	TRBV5-1	TRBJ2-7	TGCGCCAGCAACCAGCGGGAGAGAGGGTACGAGCAGTACTTC	CASNQRERGYEQYF
.	TRBD1	TRBV28	TRBJ1-5	TGTGCCTCTTACCGGGGGGACAGGGTTTGGGATAGCAATCAGCCCCAGCATTTT	CASYRGDRVWDSNQPQHF
.	TRBD2	TRBV24-1	TRBJ2-2	TGTGCAACAGCGGGGGCCGGCGGGGAGCTGTTTTTT	CATAGAGGELFF
many	.	TRBV28	TRBJ2-1	.	CASSSSPGQSSYNEQFF
many	TRBD1	TRBV10-1	TRBJ2-7	TGCGCCAGCAGTGACATTTCGGACAGGGACGGATCCTACGAGCAGTACTTC	CASSDISDRDGSYEQYF
many	.	TRBV10-3	TRBJ2-7	TGTGCCATCAGTGAGTCGACGGGATACGAGCAGTACTTC	CAISESTGYEQYF
many	.	TRBV28	TRBJ2-7	TGTGCCAGCAGTTCTCCCTGGCAGGGTTCCTCCTACGAGCAGTACTTC	CASSSPWQGSSYEQYF
.	TRBD1	TRBV20-1	TRBJ1-2	TGCAGTGCTAGAGCTCGACCGGGACAGGGGGAGTGGGGCTACACCTTC	CSARARPGQGEWGYTF
few	TRBD1	TRBV13	TRBJ2-1	TGTGCCAGCAGCACCAATACCGGGACAGACTACAATGAGCAGTTCTTC	CASSTNTGTDYNEQFF
few	.	TRBV24-1	TRBJ2-2	TGTGCCACCAGTGGCCTTAGCGGTCCACGGATTCGGAACACCGGGGAGCTGTTTTTT	CATSGLSGPRIRNTGELFF
few	.	TRBV7-9	TRBJ1-1	TGTGCCAGCAGCTCACTACAGAACACTGAAGCTTTCTTT	CASSSLQNTEAFF
many	.	TRBV6-1	TRBJ2-7	TGTGCCAGCAGTGAATCGGGACAAGGGATCTACGAGCAGTACTTC	CASSESGQGIYEQYF
many	TRBD2	TRBV24-1	TRBJ2-7	TGTGCCACCAGTGATTGGACTAGCGGCTACGAGCAGTACTTC	CATSDWTSGYEQYF
many	.	TRBV12-3/TRBV12-4	TRBJ1-5	TGTGCCAGCAGACACAGGATCAATCAGCCCCAGCATTTT	CASRHRINQPQHF
many	.	TRBV29-1	TRBJ1-2	TGCAGCGTTGGGAGGGGGTTGGATGGCTACACCTTC	CSVGRGLDGYTF
few	.	TRBV20-1	TRBJ2-3	TGCAGTGCGGCGGTCGGACACATCACAGATACGCAGTATTTT	CSAAVGHITDTQYF
.	TRBD1	TRBV6-5	TRBJ2-4	TGTGCCAGCAGTTACGCAGGGGGCAAAAACATTCAGTACTTC	CASSYAGGKNIQYF
.	.	TRBV19	TRBJ1-4	TGTGCCAGTAGTACGCTACAGGGATCAACTAATGAAAAACTGTTTTTT	CASSTLQGSTNEKLFF
many	TRBD1	TRBV6-1	TRBJ2-5	TGTGCCAGCACCCCACCCACAGGGGGCGTAGAGACCCAGTACTTC	CASTPPTGGVETQYF
many	TRBD1	TRBV7-9	TRBJ1-6	TGTGCCAGCAGCGCCCAGGGGGAATCACCCCTCCACTTT	CASSAQGESPLHF
.	.	TRBV20-1	TRBJ2-3	TGCAGTGCTAGCGGGAAGCACAGATACGCAGTATTT	CSASGKHRYAVF
many	TRBD1	TRBV28	TRBJ2-7	TGTGCCAGCTTGGACAGGGGGCGAGAGCAGTACTTC	CASLDRGREQYF
few	.	TRBV5-6	TRBJ2-2	TGTGCCAGCAGCCACCCACGGAACACCGGGGAGCTGTTTTTT	CASSHPRNTGELFF
many	.	TRBV7-9	TRBJ2-1	TGTGCCAGCAGCTTCCCCAGGAGGAACTTAAACAATGAGCAGTTCTTC	CASSFPRRNLNNEQFF
.	.	TRBV28	TRBJ1-2	TGTGCCAGCAGTTTGGTTAACCTTAACTATGGCTACACCTTC	CASSLVNLNYGYTF
many	TRBD2	TRBV2	TRBJ2-3	TGTGCCAGCACTCGACTAGCGGGAGGAGGCACAGATACGCAGTATTTT	CASTRLAGGGTDTQYF
many	.	TRBV12-3/TRBV12-4	TRBJ2-2	TGTGCCAGCAGTTTAAGAGGTGGACGGAAAAACACCGGGGAGCTGTTTTTT	CASSLRGGRKNTGELFF
many	TRBD1	TRBV27	TRBJ1-2	TGTGCCAGCAGTAGATCGGGACAGTTTAATGGCTACACCTTC	CASSRSGQFNGYTF
.	.	TRBV12-3/TRBV12-4	TRBJ1-1	TGTGCCAGCAGTTTAGCGGGGCAGGGACGGACTGAAGCTTTCTTT	CASSLAGQGRTEAFF
many	TRBD2	TRBV15	TRBJ2-1	TGTGCCACCAGCATGACTAGCGGGAGTATCAATGAGCAGTTCTTC	CATSMTSGSINEQFF
few	.	TRBV19	TRBJ2-7	TGTGCCAGTAGTGCAGGGAAAAACTACGAGCAGTACTTC	CASSAGKNYEQYF
many	.	TRBV28	TRBJ2-1	TGTGCCAGCAGCCCCTGGGACACGGTCTACAATGAGCAGTTCTTC	CASSPWDTVYNEQFF
.	.	TRBV29-1	TRBJ1-2	TGCAGCGTTGCGACGCCGAGAGGCTACACCTTC	CSVATPRGYTF
many	.	TRBV10-1	TRBJ2-7	TGCGCCAGCAGTGGGTCGCGGGACAGCTCCTACGAGCAGTACTTC	CASSGSRDSSYEQYF
.	TRBD1	TRBV20-1	TRBJ1-2	TGCAGTGCTAGAGGGACAGGGGCGTTCTATGGCTACACCTTC	CSARGTGAFYGYTF
.	.	TRBV6-2/TRBV6-3	TRBJ1-4	TGTGCCAGCAGTTACCTAAGGCCGGCGCGGGGTGAAAAACTGTTTTTT	CASSYLRPARGEKLFF
many	TRBD2	TRBV24-1	TRBJ2-1	TGTGCCACCAGTGATTGGGGACTAGCCGTCGATGAGCAGTTCTTC	CATSDWGLAVDEQFF
few	.	TRBV20-1	TRBJ2-3	TGCAGTGCAAACAGGGTATCTGGCACAGATACGCAGTATTTT	CSANRVSGTDTQYF
few	.	TRBV6-2/TRBV6-3	TRBJ1-2	TGTGCCAGCAGTTGGGAGGAGACCGCACCTGGCTACACCTTC	CASSWEETAPGYTF
few	.	TRBV3-1	TRBJ1-1	TGTGCCAGCAGCCAAGATCTAGGCAGGGGCTTGGCTTTCTTT	CASSQDLGRGLAFF
many	.	TRBV28	TRBJ2-7	TGTGCCAGCAGTTTACGCGTGGGCAGGGGAAGCTACGAGCAGTACTTC	CASSLRVGRGSYEQYF